This TCR beta chain was found in a study of T cells in Graves' hyperthyroidism and ophthalmopathy. Study findings and constraints: In the blood, most expanded thyroid clonotypes above 0.001 appeared as well.

The TCR beta CDR3 regions underwent amplification using RNA transcripts as the source. TCR CDR3 regions were first amplified by RT-PCR with HTBI primers. TCRdb itself ran the multiplex PCR reads through MiXCR, one entry per CDR3 protein. The data contain about 400,000 distinct CDR3 sequences, 13% to 15% of them singletons. Investigators excluded patients with uncontrolled infection, other autoimmune disease, pregnancy or lactation. The authors took PBMCs from 10 ml fresh peripheral blood. This clonotype has only a few counts. The antigen is undetermined. This TCR came from a woman aged 25 to 39 with Graves' ophthalmopathy. The sequenced material came from blood.

This CDR3 reads CASSITAGDFEQYF. The CDR3 region has the DNA TGTGCCAGTAGTATAACGGCAGGGGATTTCGAGCAGTACTTC. The V gene is TRBV19, the J gene TRBJ2-7, with a possible D match to TRBD1 (6 bases). Looked up from germline, CDR1 is LNHDA and CDR2 is SQIVND (reference sequence). There are 14 residues in the CDR3. The V end lost 2 bases, the J end lost 6 bases, and 14 bases lay between the germline ends.